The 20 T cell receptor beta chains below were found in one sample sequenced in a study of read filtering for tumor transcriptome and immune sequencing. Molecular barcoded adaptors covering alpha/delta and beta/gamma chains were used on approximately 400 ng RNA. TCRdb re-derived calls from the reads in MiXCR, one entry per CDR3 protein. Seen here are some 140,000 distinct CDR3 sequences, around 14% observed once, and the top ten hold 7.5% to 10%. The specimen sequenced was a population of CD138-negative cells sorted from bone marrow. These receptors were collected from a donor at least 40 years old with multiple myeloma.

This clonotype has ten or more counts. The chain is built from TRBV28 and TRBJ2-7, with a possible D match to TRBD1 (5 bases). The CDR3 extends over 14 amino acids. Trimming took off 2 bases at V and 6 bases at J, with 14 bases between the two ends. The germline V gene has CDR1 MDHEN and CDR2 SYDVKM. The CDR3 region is CASSLGRVFSEQYF. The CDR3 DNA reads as TGTGCCAGCAGTTTAGGCAGGGTCTTCTCCGAGCAGTACTTC.

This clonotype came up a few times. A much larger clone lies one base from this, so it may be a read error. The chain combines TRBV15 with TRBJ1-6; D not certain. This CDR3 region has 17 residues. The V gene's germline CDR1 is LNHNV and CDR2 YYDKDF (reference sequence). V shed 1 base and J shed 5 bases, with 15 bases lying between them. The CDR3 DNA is TGTGCCACCAGCAGAGTTGGCGGTAGCCTAGATAATTCACCCCTCCACTTT. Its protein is CATSRVGGSLDNSPLHF.

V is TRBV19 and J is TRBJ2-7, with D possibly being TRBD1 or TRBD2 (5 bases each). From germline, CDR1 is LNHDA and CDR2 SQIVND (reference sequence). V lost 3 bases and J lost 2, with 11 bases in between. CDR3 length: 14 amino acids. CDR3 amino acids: CASSIDSGPYEQYF. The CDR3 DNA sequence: TGTGCCAGTAGTATTGACAGCGGCCCCTACGAGCAGTACTTC.

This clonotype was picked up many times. CDR3 amino acids: CSANQGMNTEAFF. The DNA of the CDR3 is TGCAGTGCTAACCAGGGGATGAACACTGAAGCTTTCTTT. The chain is built from TRBV20-1 and TRBJ1-1; the D gene is possibly TRBD1 (6 bases). The germline V and J ends were trimmed by 4 bases and 0 bases, with 9 bases remaining between them. The CDR3 is 13 residues long. The germline CDR1 and CDR2 sequences are DFQATT and SNEGSKA (reference sequence).

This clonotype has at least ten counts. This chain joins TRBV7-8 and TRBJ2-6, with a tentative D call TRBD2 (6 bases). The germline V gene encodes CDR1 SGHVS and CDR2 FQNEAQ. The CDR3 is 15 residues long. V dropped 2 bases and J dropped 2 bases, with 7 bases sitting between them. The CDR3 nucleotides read TGTGCCAGCAGCTTACGGAGGGCTGGGGCCAACGTCCTGACTTTC. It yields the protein CASSLRRAGANVLTF.

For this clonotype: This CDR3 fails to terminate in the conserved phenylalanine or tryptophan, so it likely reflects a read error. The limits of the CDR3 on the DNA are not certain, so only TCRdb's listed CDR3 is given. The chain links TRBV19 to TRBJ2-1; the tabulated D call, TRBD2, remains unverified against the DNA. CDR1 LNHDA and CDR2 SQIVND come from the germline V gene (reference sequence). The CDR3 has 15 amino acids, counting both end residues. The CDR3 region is CASSAGLAAYNERFS.

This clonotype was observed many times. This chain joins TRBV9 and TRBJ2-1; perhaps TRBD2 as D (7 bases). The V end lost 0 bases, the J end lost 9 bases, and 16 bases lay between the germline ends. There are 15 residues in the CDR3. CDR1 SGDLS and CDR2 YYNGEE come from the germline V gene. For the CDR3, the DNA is TGTGCCAGCAGCGTAGCCGGGTCTAGGGGGGGTGAGCAGTTCTTC. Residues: CASSVAGSRGGEQFF. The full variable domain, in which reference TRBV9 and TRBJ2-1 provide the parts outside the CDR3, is DSGVTQTPKHLITATGQRVTLRCSPRSGDLSVYWYQQSLDQGLQFLIQYYNGEERAKGNILERFSAQQFPDLHSELNLSSLELGDSALYFCASSVAGSRGGEQFFGPGTRLTVL.

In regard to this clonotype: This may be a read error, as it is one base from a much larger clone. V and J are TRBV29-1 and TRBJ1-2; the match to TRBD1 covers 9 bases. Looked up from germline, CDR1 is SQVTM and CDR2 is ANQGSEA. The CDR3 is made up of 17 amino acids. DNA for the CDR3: TGCAGCGCTGAAGCCGGACAGGGGACTCTACCGCCCTATGGCTACACCTTC. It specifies CSAEAGQGTLPPYGYTF. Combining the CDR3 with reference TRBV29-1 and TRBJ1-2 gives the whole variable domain SAVISQKPSRDICQRGTSLTIQCQVDSQVTMMFWYRQQPGQSLTLIATANQGSEATYESGFVIDKFPISRPNLTFSTLTVSNMSPEDSSIYLCSAEAGQGTLPPYGYTFGSGTRLTVV.

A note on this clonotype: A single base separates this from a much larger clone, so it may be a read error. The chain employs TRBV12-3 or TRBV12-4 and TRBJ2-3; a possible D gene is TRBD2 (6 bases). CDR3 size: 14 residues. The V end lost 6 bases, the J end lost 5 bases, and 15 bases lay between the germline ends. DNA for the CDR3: TGTGCCAGCAGCTTCAGGCGGAGGGGAGATACGCAGTATTTT. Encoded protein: CASSFRRRGDTQYF.

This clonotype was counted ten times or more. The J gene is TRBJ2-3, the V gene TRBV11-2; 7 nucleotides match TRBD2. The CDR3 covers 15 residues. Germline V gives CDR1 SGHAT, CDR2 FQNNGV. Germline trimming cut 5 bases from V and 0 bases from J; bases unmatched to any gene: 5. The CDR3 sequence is CASSRDYSSTDTQYF. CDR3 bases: TGTGCCAGCAGCCGGGACTACTCTAGCACAGATACGCAGTATTTT.

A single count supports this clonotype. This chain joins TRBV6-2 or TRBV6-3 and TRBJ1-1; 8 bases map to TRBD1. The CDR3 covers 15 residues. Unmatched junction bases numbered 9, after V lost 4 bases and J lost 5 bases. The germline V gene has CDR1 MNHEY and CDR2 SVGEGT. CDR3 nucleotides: TGTGCCAGCAGTTCGACAGGGGCACCTAGGACTGAAGCTTTCTTT. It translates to CASSSTGAPRTEAFF.

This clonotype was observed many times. As DNA, the CDR3 is TGCGCCAGCAGCACCTCGGGGGGACTAGCGGGTAATGAGCAGTTCTTC. It specifies CASSTSGGLAGNEQFF. The V call is TRBV5-1, the J call TRBJ2-1; TRBD2 agrees at 12 bases. CDR3 size: 16 residues. Unmatched junction bases numbered 9, after V lost 4 bases and J lost 7 bases. Looked up from germline, CDR1 is SGHRS and CDR2 is YFSETQ.

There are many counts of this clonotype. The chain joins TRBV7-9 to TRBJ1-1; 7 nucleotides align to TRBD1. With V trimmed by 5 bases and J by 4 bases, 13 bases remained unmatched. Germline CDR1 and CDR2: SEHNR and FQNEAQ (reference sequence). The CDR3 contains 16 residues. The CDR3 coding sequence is TGTGCCAGCAGCCCGACAGGGTCGAGGGATGGCACTGAAGCTTTCTTT. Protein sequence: CASSPTGSRDGTEAFF.

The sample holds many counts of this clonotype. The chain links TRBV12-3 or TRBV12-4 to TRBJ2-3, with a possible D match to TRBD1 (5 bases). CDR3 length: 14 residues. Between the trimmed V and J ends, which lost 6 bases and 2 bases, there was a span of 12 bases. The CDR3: CASRSTEATDTQYF. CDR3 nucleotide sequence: TGTGCCAGCAGGTCGACAGAAGCCACAGATACGCAGTATTTT.

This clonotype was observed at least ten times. CDR3 coding DNA: TGCAGCGTTGGTAACAGGGGTTTTGGCGGGGAGCTGTTTTTT. It specifies CSVGNRGFGGELFF. The chain uses TRBV29-1 and TRBJ2-2, with 7 nucleotides matching TRBD1. The CDR3 runs to 14 residues. V lost 4 bases and J lost 7; bases outside the gene matches: 9. CDR1 is SQVTM and CDR2 is ANQGSEA in the germline V gene.

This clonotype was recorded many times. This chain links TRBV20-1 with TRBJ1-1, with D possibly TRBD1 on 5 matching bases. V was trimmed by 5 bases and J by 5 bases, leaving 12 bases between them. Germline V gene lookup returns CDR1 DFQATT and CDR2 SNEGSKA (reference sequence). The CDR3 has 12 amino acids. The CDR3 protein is CSASGRGTEAFF. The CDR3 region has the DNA TGCAGTGCTTCGGGTCGGGGGACTGAAGCTTTCTTT.

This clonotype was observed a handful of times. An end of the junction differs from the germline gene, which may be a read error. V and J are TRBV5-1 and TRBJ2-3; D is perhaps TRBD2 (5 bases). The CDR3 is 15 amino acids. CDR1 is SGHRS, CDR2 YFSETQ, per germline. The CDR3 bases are TGCGCCAGCAAAACGAGGGAGTTGAGCACAGATACGCTGTATTTT. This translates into CASKTRELSTDTLYF.

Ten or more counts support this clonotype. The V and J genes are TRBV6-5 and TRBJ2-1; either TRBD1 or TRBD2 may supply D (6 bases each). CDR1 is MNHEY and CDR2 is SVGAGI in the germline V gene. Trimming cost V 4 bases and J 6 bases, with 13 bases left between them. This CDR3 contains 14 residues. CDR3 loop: CASSWLGGPNEQFF. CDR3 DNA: TGTGCCAGCAGTTGGTTAGGGGGGCCCAATGAGCAGTTCTTC.

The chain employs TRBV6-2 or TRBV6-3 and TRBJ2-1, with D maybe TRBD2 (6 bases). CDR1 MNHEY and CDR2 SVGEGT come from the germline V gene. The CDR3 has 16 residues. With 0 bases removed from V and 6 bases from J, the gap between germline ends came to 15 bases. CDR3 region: CASSYSEEGIGNEQFF. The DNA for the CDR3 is TGTGCCAGCAGTTACTCCGAGGAGGGTATAGGCAATGAGCAGTTCTTC.

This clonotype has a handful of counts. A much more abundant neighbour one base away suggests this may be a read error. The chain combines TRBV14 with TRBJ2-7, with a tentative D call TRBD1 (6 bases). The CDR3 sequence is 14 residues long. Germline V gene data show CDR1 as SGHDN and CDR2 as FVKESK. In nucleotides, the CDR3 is TGTGCCAGCAGCCATAGGGGGAGCCCCCACGATCAGTACTTC. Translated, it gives CASSHRGSPHDQYF.